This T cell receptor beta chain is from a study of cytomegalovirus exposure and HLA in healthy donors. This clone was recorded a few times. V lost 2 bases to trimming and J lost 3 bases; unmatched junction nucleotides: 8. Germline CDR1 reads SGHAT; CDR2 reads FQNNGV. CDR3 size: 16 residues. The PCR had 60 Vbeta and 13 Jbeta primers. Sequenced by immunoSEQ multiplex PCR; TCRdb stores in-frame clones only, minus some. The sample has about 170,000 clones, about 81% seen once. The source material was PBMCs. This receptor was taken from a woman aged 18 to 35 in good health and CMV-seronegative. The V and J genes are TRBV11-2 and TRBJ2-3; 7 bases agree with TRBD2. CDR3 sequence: CASSLNQRGRTDTQYF. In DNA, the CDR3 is TGTGCCAGCAGCTTAAACCAGCGGGGTCGTACAGATACGCAGTATTTT.